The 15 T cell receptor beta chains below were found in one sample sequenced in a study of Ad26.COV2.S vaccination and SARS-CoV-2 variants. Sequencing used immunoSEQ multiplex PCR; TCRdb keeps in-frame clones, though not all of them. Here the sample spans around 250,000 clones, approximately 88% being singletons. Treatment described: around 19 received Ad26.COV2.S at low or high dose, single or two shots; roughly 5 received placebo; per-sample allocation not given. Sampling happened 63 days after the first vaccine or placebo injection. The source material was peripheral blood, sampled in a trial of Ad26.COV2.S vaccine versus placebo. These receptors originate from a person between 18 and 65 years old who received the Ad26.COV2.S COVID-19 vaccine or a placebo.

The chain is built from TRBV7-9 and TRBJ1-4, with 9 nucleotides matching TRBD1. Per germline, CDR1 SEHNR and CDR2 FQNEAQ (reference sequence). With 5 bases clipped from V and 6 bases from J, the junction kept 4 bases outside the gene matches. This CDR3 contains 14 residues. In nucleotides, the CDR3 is TGTGCCAGCAGCGAGACAGGGGGACATGAAAAACTGTTTTTT. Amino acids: CASSETGGHEKLFF.

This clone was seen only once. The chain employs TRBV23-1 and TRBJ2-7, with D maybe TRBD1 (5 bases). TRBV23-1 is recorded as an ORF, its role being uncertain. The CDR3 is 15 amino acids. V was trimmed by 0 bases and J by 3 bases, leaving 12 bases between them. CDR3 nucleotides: TGCGCCAGCAGTCAATCCCTCCGACAGTTCTACGAGCAGTACGTC. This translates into CASSQSLRQFYEQYV.

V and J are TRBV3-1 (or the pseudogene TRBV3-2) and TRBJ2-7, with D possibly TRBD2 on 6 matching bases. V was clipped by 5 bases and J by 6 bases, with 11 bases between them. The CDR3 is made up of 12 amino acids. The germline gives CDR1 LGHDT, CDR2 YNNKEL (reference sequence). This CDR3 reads CASSSGLVEQYF. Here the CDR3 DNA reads TGTGCCAGCAGCTCGGGACTCGTCGAGCAGTACTTC.

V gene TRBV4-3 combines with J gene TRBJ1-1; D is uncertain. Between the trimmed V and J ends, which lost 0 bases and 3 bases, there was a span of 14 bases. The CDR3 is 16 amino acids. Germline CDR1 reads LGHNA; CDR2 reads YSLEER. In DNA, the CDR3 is TGCGCCAGCAGCCAAGATGGGCTCCTCGCCCACACTGAAGCTTTCTTT. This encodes CASSQDGLLAHTEAFF.

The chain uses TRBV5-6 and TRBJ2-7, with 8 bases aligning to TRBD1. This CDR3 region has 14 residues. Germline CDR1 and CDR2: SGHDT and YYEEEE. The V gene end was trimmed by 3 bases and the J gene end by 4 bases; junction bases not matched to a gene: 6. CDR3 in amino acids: CASSSGGREYEQYV. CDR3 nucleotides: TGTGCCAGCAGCTCAGGGGGCAGGGAATACGAGCAGTACGTC.

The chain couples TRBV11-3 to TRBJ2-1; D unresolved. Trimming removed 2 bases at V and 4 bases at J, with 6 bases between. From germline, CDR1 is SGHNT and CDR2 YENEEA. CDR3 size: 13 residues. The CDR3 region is CASSLFQYNEQFF. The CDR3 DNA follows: TGTGCCAGCAGCTTATTCCAGTACAATGAGCAGTTCTTC.

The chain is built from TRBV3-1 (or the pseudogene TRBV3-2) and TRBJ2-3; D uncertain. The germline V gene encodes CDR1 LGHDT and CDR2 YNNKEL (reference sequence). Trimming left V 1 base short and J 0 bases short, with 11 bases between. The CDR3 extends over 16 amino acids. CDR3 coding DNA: TGTGCCAGCAGCCAAGCGGGCCGTGGTAGCACAGATACGCAGTATTTT. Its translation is CASSQAGRGSTDTQYF.

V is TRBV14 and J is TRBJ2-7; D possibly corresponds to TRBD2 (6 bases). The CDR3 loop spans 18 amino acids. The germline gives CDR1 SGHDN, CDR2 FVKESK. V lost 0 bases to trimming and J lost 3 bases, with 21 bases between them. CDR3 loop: CASSQDKVWGVRVYEQYF. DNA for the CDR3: TGTGCCAGCAGCCAAGATAAGGTTTGGGGGGTACGGGTCTACGAGCAGTACTTC. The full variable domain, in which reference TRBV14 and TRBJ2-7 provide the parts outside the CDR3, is EAGVTQFPSHSVIEKGQTVTLRCDPISGHDNLYWYRRVMGKEIKFLLHFVKESKQDESGMPNNRFLAERTGGTYSTLKVQPAELEDSGVYFCASSQDKVWGVRVYEQYFGPGTRLTVT.

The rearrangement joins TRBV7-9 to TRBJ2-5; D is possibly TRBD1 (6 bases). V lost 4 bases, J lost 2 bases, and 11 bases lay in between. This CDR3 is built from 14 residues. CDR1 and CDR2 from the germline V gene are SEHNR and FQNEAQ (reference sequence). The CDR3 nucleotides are TGTGCCAGCAGCTCCCGAGGACAGCAAGAGACCCAGTACTTC. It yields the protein CASSSRGQQETQYF.

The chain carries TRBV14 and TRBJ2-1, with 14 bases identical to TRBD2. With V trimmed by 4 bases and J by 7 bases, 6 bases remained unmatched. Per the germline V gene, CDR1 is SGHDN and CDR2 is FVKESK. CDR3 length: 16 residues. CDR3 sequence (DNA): TGTGCCAGCAGCCTAGGGACTAGCGGGAGTACTAATGAGCAGTTCTTC. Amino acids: CASSLGTSGSTNEQFF.

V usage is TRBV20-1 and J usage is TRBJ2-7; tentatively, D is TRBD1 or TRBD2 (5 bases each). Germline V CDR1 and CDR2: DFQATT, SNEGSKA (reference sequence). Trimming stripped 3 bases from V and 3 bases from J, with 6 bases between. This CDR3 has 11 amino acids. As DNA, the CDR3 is TGCAGTGCTAGGGGGGACTACGAGCAGTACGTC. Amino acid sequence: CSARGDYEQYV.

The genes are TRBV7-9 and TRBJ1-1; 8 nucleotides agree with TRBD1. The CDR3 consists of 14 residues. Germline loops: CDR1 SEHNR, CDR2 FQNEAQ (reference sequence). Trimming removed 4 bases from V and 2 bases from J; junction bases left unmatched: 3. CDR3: CASSYGQGNTEAFF. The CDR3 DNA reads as TGTGCCAGCAGCTACGGACAGGGTAACACTGAAGCTTTCTTT.

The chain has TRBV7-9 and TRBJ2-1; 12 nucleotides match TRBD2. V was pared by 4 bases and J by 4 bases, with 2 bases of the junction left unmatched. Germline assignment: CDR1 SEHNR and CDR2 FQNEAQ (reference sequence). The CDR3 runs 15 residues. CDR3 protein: CASSSGLAGYNEQFF. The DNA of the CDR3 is TGTGCCAGCAGCTCCGGACTAGCGGGATACAATGAGCAGTTCTTC.

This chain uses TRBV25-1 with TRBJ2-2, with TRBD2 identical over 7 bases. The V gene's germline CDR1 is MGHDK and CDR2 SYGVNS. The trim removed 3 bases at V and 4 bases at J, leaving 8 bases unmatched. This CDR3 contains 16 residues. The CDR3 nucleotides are TGTGCCAGCAGTGAGGCGACCGGGGGGAGCACCGGGGAGCTGTTTTTT. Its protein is CASSEATGGSTGELFF.

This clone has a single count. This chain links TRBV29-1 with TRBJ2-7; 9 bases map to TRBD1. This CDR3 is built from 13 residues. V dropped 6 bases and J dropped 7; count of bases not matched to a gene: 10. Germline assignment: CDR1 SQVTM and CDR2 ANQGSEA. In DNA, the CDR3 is TGCAGCGTCTTACTCGGGACAGGGATTGAGCAGTACGTC. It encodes CSVLLGTGIEQYV.